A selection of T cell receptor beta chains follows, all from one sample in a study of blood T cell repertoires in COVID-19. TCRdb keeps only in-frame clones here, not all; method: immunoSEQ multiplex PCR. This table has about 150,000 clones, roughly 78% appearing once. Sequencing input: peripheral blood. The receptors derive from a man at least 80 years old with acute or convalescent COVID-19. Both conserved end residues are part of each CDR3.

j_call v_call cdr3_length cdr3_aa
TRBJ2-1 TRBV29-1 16 CSVGGVAPSSYNEQFF
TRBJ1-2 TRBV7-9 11 CASSLGDGYTF
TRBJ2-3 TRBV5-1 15 CASRRAGDRTDTQYF
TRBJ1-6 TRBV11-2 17 CASSLVAASSYNSPLHF
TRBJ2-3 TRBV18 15 CASSPRGLPTDTQYF
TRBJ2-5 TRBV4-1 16 CASSQEAKASEETQYF
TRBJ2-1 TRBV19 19 CASSAGLAGGPSSYNEQFF
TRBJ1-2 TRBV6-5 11 CASRQGHGYTF
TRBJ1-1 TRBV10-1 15 CASQGDRGMSTEAFF
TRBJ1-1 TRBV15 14 CATSNRELATEAFF
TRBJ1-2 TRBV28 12 CASSLLAHGYTF
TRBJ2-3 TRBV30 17 CACQSGGAKGGTDTQYF
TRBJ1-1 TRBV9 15 CASSGRQGPATEAFF
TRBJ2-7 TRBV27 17 CASSLLFGETGKNEQYF
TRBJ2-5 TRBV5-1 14 CASSLVTGQETQYF
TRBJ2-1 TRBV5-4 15 CASSLTGFGDNEQFF
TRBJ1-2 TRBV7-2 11 CASSFFYGYTF